These T cell receptor beta chains were read from a single sample in a study of blood T cell repertoires in COVID-19. Using immunoSEQ multiplex PCR, the repertoire was profiled, and TCRdb retains in-frame clones only, with some absent. The sample contains approximately 80,000 clones, 80% to 85% of which appear only once. Sequenced: peripheral blood. Receptors originate from a human donor in a cohort sampled during active COVID-19. CDR3s include the opening cysteine and the closing phenylalanine or tryptophan. A D gene is named only where the DNA matches it firmly. Clone size appears in some rows only: once, few, many, or a class for an expanded clone.

NA	NA	TRBV7-8	TRBJ1-1	TGTGCCAGCAGCTTAAGTATACAGGCGAACACTGAAGCTTTCTTT	CASSLSIQANTEAFF
TRBD2	once	TRBV5-1	TRBJ2-3	TGCGCCAGCAGCTTGGGCACTAGCGGGGGCCTAGATACGCAGTATTTT	CASSLGTSGGLDTQYF
TRBD2	NA	TRBV7-9	TRBJ2-7	TGTGCCAGCAGCTTAATATCCGGGGGGTCCTACGAGCAGTACTTC	CASSLISGGSYEQYF
TRBD1	NA	TRBV4-1	TRBJ2-2	TGCGCCAGCAGCCGGGGGCAGGGACAGGGTTACATGAACACCGGGGAGCTGTTTTTT	CASSRGQGQGYMNTGELFF
NA	NA	TRBV11-2	TRBJ1-2	TGTGCCAGCAGCTTAGATAACATCGGGTATTCCTATGGCTACACCTTC	CASSLDNIGYSYGYTF
NA	once	TRBV7-7	TRBJ2-2	TGTGCTAGCAGCTTAGCCTCAGCCGGGGGAGGCGGGGAGCTGTTTTTT	CASSLASAGGGGELFF
TRBD1	once	TRBV19	TRBJ2-7	TGTGCCAGTAGTTCCCTGGGGACAGGGAATGGCGAGCAGTACTTC	CASSSLGTGNGEQYF
NA	once	TRBV27	TRBJ2-6	TGTGCCAGCAAACAGCAATCCCGCTCTGGGGCCAACGTCCTGACTTTC	CASKQQSRSGANVLTF
NA	NA	TRBV12-3/TRBV12-4	TRBJ2-7	TGTGCCAGCAGTTTCACACGCTCCTACGAGCAGTACTTC	CASSFTRSYEQYF
TRBD1	NA	TRBV4-2	TRBJ2-1	TGTGCCAGCAGCCAAGGGACAGGGGGCTTATATGAGCAGTTCTTC	CASSQGTGGLYEQFF
NA	NA	TRBV2	TRBJ2-1	TGTGCCAGCAGACTCGGACTAAGCTCCTACAATGAGCAGTTCTTC	CASRLGLSSYNEQFF
TRBD2	NA	TRBV30	TRBJ2-3	TGTGCCTGGAGTGGGGGGGGGAGTAGCACAGATACGCAGTATTTT	CAWSGGGSSTDTQYF
TRBD2	once	TRBV7-3	TRBJ2-3	TGTGCCAGCAGCCAAAAGCGGCCTAGCGGGCTCAGCACAGATACGCAGTATTTT	CASSQKRPSGLSTDTQYF
NA	once	TRBV7-9	TRBJ1-4	TGTGCCAGCAGCTTAGCCCGGTATGAAAAACTGTTTTTT	CASSLARYEKLFF
NA	NA	TRBV6-5	TRBJ1-2	TGTGCCAGCAGTTACTCGGCACGTCCAGGGATCTATGGCTACACCTTC	CASSYSARPGIYGYTF
TRBD1	NA	TRBV9	TRBJ2-7	TGTGCCAGCAGCTTGGGACAGGAAAACTACGAGCAGTACTTC	CASSLGQENYEQYF
NA	few	TRBV9	TRBJ2-7	TGTGCCAGCAGCGTAGGGGCAGAGCCCTCCTACGAGCAGTACTTC	CASSVGAEPSYEQYF
TRBD1	NA	TRBV29-1	TRBJ2-1	TGCAGCGTTGAAGCCAACAGGGGCAATGAGCAGTTCTTC	CSVEANRGNEQFF
TRBD2	NA	TRBV19	TRBJ2-1	TGTGCCAGTAGTATCGAGGGGGCTAGCGGGGAGTACAATGAGCAGTTCTTC	CASSIEGASGEYNEQFF
TRBD1	NA	TRBV2	TRBJ1-1	TGTGCCAGCAGCATAGACAGGGAGACTGAAGCTTTCTTT	CASSIDRETEAFF